This T cell receptor (beta chain) was recovered during a study of blood T cells in healthy people across ages. The use of a sample-barcoded 5' primer and a J-beta primer mix characterized a second PCR of about 7 to 12 cycles. TCRdb analysed the 5' RACE reads with MiXCR anew, one entry per CDR3 protein. The table records approximately 1,100,000 distinct CDR3 sequences, 40% to 50% of them present only once. The study drew donors from healthy Caucasian individuals in Russia aged 6 to 90. The authors isolated at least 6 million PBMCs per sample. Material for sequencing was blood. This clonotype was obtained from an older woman in good health.

This chain's CDR3 is CASSYSLREASSYNEQFF. Written as DNA, the CDR3 is TGTGCCAGCAGTTACTCGCTACGGGAGGCAAGCTCCTACAATGAGCAGTTCTTC. J is TRBJ2-1 and V is TRBV6-2 or TRBV6-3; 7 positions match TRBD2. Germline assignment: CDR1 MNHEY and CDR2 SVGEGT. V dropped 0 bases and J dropped 0; count of bases not matched to a gene: 8. This CDR3 comprises 18 residues.